The entry that follows covers one T cell receptor beta chain sequence. Its antigen is still unknown. These data belong to a study of response to subunit inactivated influenza vaccine. This CDR3 has 11 amino acids. Deletions cut 3 bases from V and 10 bases from J, with 9 bases between. General study points: That few new T cells are recruited by each seasonal influenza vaccination was the authors' suggestion.

Using its own MiXCR run on the RT-PCR reads, TCRdb lists one record per CDR3 protein. The sample consists of some 850,000 distinct CDR3 sequences, roughly 20% of them appearing once. V gene TRBV12-3 or TRBV12-4 combines with J gene TRBJ1-2; D is undetermined. The source of this sequence is a man between 50 and 59 years old who received an inactivated influenza vaccine. The source material was PBMCs from blood, sampled more than 4 days after vaccination. As DNA, the CDR3 is TGTGCCAGCAGTTTTAACCCCAACTACACCTTC. Residues: CASSFNPNYTF.